The rows below give T cell receptor beta chains drawn from one sample of a study of blood T cell repertoires in COVID-19. Clones were sequenced by immunoSEQ multiplex PCR, and TCRdb holds only the in-frame ones, with some missing. The data contain about 65,000 clones, around four fifths of them singletons. The specimen was peripheral blood. The receptors derive from a human donor in a cohort sampled during active COVID-19. Both conserved end residues are part of each CDR3. A D gene is named only where the DNA matches it firmly. Clone sizes are given selectively: once, few, many, or a class where the clone is expanded.

v_gene,d_gene,j_gene,abundance,len,CDR3nt,CDR3aa
TRBV2,.,TRBJ2-2,few,12,TGTGCCAGCAGGCTAGCCACCGGGGAGCTGTTTTTT,CASRLATGELFF
TRBV6-5,.,TRBJ1-5,.,12,TGTGCCAGCAGCAAAGACGTCGAGGGCCAGCATTTT,CASSKDVEGQHF
TRBV4-1,.,TRBJ1-2,once,14,TGCGCCAGCAGCCAGGCAACAGGGTTCTATGGCTACACCTTC,CASSQATGFYGYTF
TRBV5-5,.,TRBJ2-7,.,15,TGTGCCAGCAGCTTGGGGCCGCAGGGGAGTTACGAGCAGTACTTC,CASSLGPQGSYEQYF
TRBV28,.,TRBJ1-5,once,15,TGTGCCAGCAGTTTAAGATTTCTGCGGAATCAGCCCCAGCATTTT,CASSLRFLRNQPQHF
TRBV28,.,TRBJ1-2,few,15,TGTGCCAGCAGTTTATATCCAGGGCTCCGCTACGGCTACACCTTC,CASSLYPGLRYGYTF
TRBV7-8,TRBD1,TRBJ2-7,.,15,TGTGCCAGCAGCTTAGTTCTGGGACAGGGGGCCGAGCAGTACTTC,CASSLVLGQGAEQYF
TRBV5-4,.,TRBJ2-3,.,16,TGTGCCAGCAGCCGCCGAGACCGGAGGGCCACAGATACGCAGTATTTT,CASSRRDRRATDTQYF
TRBV30,TRBD1,TRBJ1-5,.,13,TGTGCCTGGAGACAGGGGTGGAATCAGCCCCAGCATTTT,CAWRQGWNQPQHF
TRBV27,TRBD1,TRBJ1-1,.,13,TGTGCCAGCAGTGACAGGGGGAGCACTGAAGCTTTCTTT,CASSDRGSTEAFF
TRBV6-5,.,TRBJ1-6,few,16,TGTGCCAGCAGTTACTCTAGCCAGTCCTATAATTCACCCCTCCACTTT,CASSYSSQSYNSPLHF
TRBV19,TRBD1,TRBJ2-2,.,16,TGTGCCAGTAAGCCCCCGGGACAGGGGAACACCGGGGAGCTGTTTTTT,CASKPPGQGNTGELFF
TRBV10-3,TRBD1,TRBJ1-2,few,15,TGTGCCATCAACCCCGACAGGGGGCTTGGTTATGGCTACACCTTC,CAINPDRGLGYGYTF
TRBV29-1,TRBD1,TRBJ2-2,.,14,TGCAGCGTGACGGGACAGAGAAACACCGGGGAGCTGTTTTTT,CSVTGQRNTGELFF